This T cell receptor beta chain was profiled in a study of a mutant IDH1 vaccine in newly diagnosed glioma. The overall study: Radiotherapy, temozolomide, or both had been given previously, and both were given to most.

Libraries were prepared by immunoSEQ multiplex PCR; TCRdb keeps only in-frame clonotypes and omits some of them. The data show approximately 70,000 clones, around 85% seen once. Specified time point: baseline, week 1 (first vaccination visit). Treatment denoted: pre-vaccination baseline after standard-of-care therapy. Unmatched junction bases numbered 7, after V lost 6 bases and J lost 1 base. Germline V lookup: CDR1 SEHNR, CDR2 FQNEAQ (reference sequence). The CDR3 consists of 15 residues. This sequence was found in a man aged 25 to 45 with glioma. The chain employs TRBV7-9 and TRBJ2-7, with TRBD1 matching 9 bases. The specimen was PBMCs, collected from a glioma patient treated with radiotherapy, temozolomide or both. In DNA, the CDR3 is TGTGCCAGCAGTTACAGGGGGCAGGGGTCCTACGAGCAGTACTTC. Translation gives CASSYRGQGSYEQYF.